Listed here is a single T cell receptor (beta chain). Antigen unknown. The data originate from a study of CD8+CD57+ T cells in acquired aplastic anemia. The wider study: DNA recovered from sorted CD4+ and CD8+ cells had a mean of around 3.3 ug. Healthy donors averaged roughly 11 million reads for CD4+ cells.

Overall study findings and caveats: Significance was not reached for CD8+ Simpson's diversity between patients and controls.

Genomic DNA, serving as template, underwent TCR beta VDJ and CDR3 profiling. TCRdb ran MiXCR on the reads and lists one entry per CDR3 protein. This repertoire shows 400,000 to 500,000 distinct CDR3 sequences, 55% to 70% found once; its top ten account for around 4%. Sequencing was performed on sorted CD4+, CD8+, or CD8+CD57+ T cells (not recorded which) from PBMCs. This TCR was recovered from a human donor in good health, serving as a control.

Here the CDR3 DNA reads TGCAGTGTTGAAGCTGGGGGGGTTGTCGAGTACTTC. Translating it yields CSVEAGGVVEYF. The chain combines TRBV20-1 with TRBJ2-5; 7 bases are shared with TRBD2. V trimming: 7 bases; J trimming: 12 bases; junction bases outside the gene matches: 14. Germline lookup yields CDR1 DFQATT and CDR2 SNEGSKA (reference sequence). This CDR3 region has 12 residues.